This T cell receptor (beta chain) was retrieved from a study of cytomegalovirus exposure and HLA in healthy donors (dated by TCRdb to the late 2010s). Context from the whole study: An earlier analysis of approximately 600 of the donors reported 250 to 350 Gb of sequence data and 120 million or so unique TCR beta sequences from 150 million to 200 million T cells. Among the roughly 400 genotyped donors, roughly 80% belonged to the genetic ancestry cluster associated with self-reported Caucasian donors. Typing coverage varied by locus: roughly 629-630 donors for A, B, C, DRB1 and DQB1; 522 for DQA1; about 590 for DPA1; roughly 450 for DPB1. Every discovery cohort repertoire had been produced on one sequencing platform. High-throughput TCR immunosequencing, statistical association of individual TCRs with disease status, and machine learning were combined to predict cytomegalovirus infection status. In the later analysis, no new phenotypic data were used to find candidate immune exposures; instead, reliance was placed on TCR beta sequences and their occurrence across donors. Roughly 290 gigabases of sequencing data and approximately 91 million unique TCR sequences made up an early release that covered several hundred HLA-typed donors. Both class I and class II loci were covered by HLA typing, at four-digit resolution. A separate validation cohort of about 110 different subjects was used in addition to the 666-subject first cohort. Donor age, sex, ethnicity and CMV serostatus were compiled together with the repertoire data. A later analysis re-examined previously published TCR beta repertoires from about 670 donors and added high-resolution HLA genotyping to investigate patterns of TCR occurrence. Across 398 genotyped donors of the cohort, an average of about 240,000 unique TCR beta nucleotide sequences per donor were sequenced, and roughly 20% of those sequences were non-productive. In a later genetic analysis, genome-wide SNP genotypes for about three fifths of the roughly 670 donors were used, and that subset was treated as a discovery cohort. The T cell repertoires of under 700 subjects were profiled by immunosequencing and related to cytomegalovirus serostatus. The aim of the study was to test whether cataloging public T cell receptors could identify signatures of past pathogen exposure. Four to six DR-DQ haplotypes were handled as single units for association and clustering because linkage in the cohort was strong. An earlier analysis of approximately 580 of the donors used high-throughput TCR beta sequencing to judge whether each TCR beta V gene segment behaved as functional or pseudogenic.

The sample holds one count of this clone. There is no known antigen for this receptor. Nothing much larger sits one base from this clone, and base qualities are not available. In total, approximately 690 healthy bone marrow donors made up the cohort. Cohort members were all nominally healthy when sampled, although unrecorded immune exposures were likely present. The donor was CMV seronegative and was included in the group of under 450 seronegative cohort members. A peripheral blood sample was provided by each donor, and peripheral blood mononuclear cells were used for TCR beta sequencing. Genomic DNA was extracted from the blood cell samples with the Qiagen DNeasy Blood Extraction Kit. Here is what the overall study found, with its caveats: A total of 150 or so TCR beta chains were listed by the study as associated with cytomegalovirus. Assigning TCR associations to individual alleles was difficult when HLA alleles, especially DR and DQ, strongly co-occurred. A later analysis reported that several top co-occurrence clusters appeared linked to parvovirus B19, influenza, CMV and Epstein-Barr virus. The classifier was reported to diagnose cytomegalovirus status with high specificity and sensitivity in both the original cohort and the validation cohort. The earlier analysis of about 600 of the donors excluded roughly 17 rarely observed V segments, including chromosome 9 orphons, because counts were too low. Some IMGT-functional V segments, including TRBV6-2 and TRBV6-3, could not be distinguished by the 87-base-pair reads and were therefore excluded. At a false discovery rate of 0.05, a later analysis linked under 20,000 TCR beta sequences to specific HLA alleles. In a later analysis, most CMV-associated TCR beta chains were found to appear HLA-restricted, with HLA associations seemingly driven largely by CMV exposure. In an earlier analysis of fewer than 700 of the donors, most TCR beta V segments appeared in productive rearrangements about 87% or about 30% of the time, broadly matching IMGT annotations. A later genetic analysis reported fewer N-insertions in productive TCRs among donors in an Asian-associated ancestry cluster than the roughly 700-donor mean. An association between a missense DCLRE1C variant and V-gene and J-gene trimming of TCR beta chains was found in a later genetic analysis and replicated in an independent cohort. A further reported finding was that TCR beta sequences accurately predicted the HLA-A and HLA-B alleles for most subjects in the first cohort. The authors suggested that the approach could potentially be generalized to other disease states and immunological phenotypes. In a later analysis, the rate of TCR association differed among HLA loci, with DRB1 alleles having the most associated TCRs and HLA-C alleles having the fewest. Three of the identified cytomegalovirus-associated TCR beta chains were confirmed in vitro to be specific for cytomegalovirus antigens. HLA typing was unavailable for some donors at each locus, so association tests used only the typed subset. Linkage disequilibrium might explain the correlated functional status among segregating V segments, but an unknown experimental factor could not be excluded. A cluster of highly shared sequence variants was judged likely to represent a technical artifact of the sequencing pipeline. Compared with equally common non-associated chains, HLA-associated TCR beta chains in a later analysis were more clonally expanded and had lower generation probabilities. This cohort had only TCR beta chains sequenced, and the lack of alpha or paired-chain data limited which features could be detected. The presence/absence analyses assumed that sequencing depth was roughly uniform across donors, and that assumption may not be true. While some public TCRs were present in many individuals, most TCR sequences turned up only very rarely across donors. For the cohort, immune exposure information was limited to CMV serostatus.

The method behind the library was the immunoSEQ multiplex PCR assay. For the multiplex PCR, a mixture combining 60 forward primers for TCR Vbeta segments and 13 reverse primers for TCR Jbeta segments was used. A multiplex PCR assay on genomic DNA amplified the CDR3 region of rearranged TCR beta genes. Amplified TCR beta libraries were sequenced as 87-base-pair reads on the Illumina HiSeq System. In the authors' own workflow: A later analysis counted approximately 76 million unique TCR beta chains across the approximately 700 repertoires, and some 11 million of these chains were shared by at least two donors. A nearest-neighbor algorithm error-corrected the raw reads and collapsed the reads into unique sequences, merging closely related sequences to remove PCR and sequencing errors. To assign V, D and J gene segments, CDR3 sequences were aligned to IMGT reference sequences. For a sequence to be retained, at least a six-nucleotide match to both a V gene segment and a J gene segment was required. Rearrangements were called productive when the CDR3 lacked stop codons and stayed in frame with V and J; all others were non-productive. Following IMGT convention, CDR3 was defined as the stretch from the second conserved V-encoded cysteine to the conserved J-encoded phenylalanine. The earlier analysis of fewer than 750 of the donors excluded sequences that lacked an unambiguous match to a single V gene segment. In an earlier analysis of some 590 of the donors, V segments were called functional above 56.7% productive rearrangements and were called segregating when the between-donor standard deviation exceeded 5%. A statistical classification framework was developed to diagnose cytomegalovirus status using the catalog of TCR beta chain sequences. In a later analysis, TCR nucleotide sequences were compared against IMGT/GENE-DB human TR gene sequences so that V and J genes could be assigned. In a later analysis, CDR3 sequences and most-parsimonious VDJ recombination scenarios were assigned using the TCRdist pipeline. In a later analysis, every TCR beta chain was defined by the combination of its CDR3 amino acid sequence and its V-gene family, and reads without a unique V-gene family were dropped. In a later analysis, 450 to 600 highly shared, low-generation-probability nucleotide sequences were removed to address suspected cross-contamination and a sequencing artifact. In a later analysis, a clonal expansion index was calculated for each public chain from normalized within-repertoire ranks of inferred template counts. Generation probabilities in a later analysis came from a VDJ recombination model fitted to out-of-frame rearrangements, and those results were checked against IGoR. In a later analysis, hypergeometric tests were used to score TCR-TCR, TCR-HLA and TCR-CMV co-occurrence, with a repertoire-size bias correction applied to TCR pairs. To estimate false discovery rates, a later analysis permuted the HLA or CMV assignments 20 times. In a later analysis, co-occurring TCRs were grouped using DBSCAN, and TCRdist sequence similarity was added for clustering within HLA-allele-positive subsets. Co-occurrence clustering excluded repertoires with fewer than 30,000 or more than 120,000 public chains, plus five with anomalous nucleotide sharing. The table was pulled from immuneACCESS by TCRdb, which kept in-frame rearrangements only. Such tables lose some clones; where checked, under half of the loss comes from unresolved V genes, and the rest has no known cause. V and J calls and clone size follow that table, whereas D and trimming were derived from the DNA. In this sample the table shows 190,000 or so clones, under 90% of which occur a single time. 0.098% of the sample is held by the ten biggest clonotypes.

Trimmed from V: 0 bases; trimmed from J: 2 bases; junction bases lacking a gene match: 6. CDR3 length: 16 amino acids, cysteine to phenylalanine. Here the CDR3 DNA is all that survives: 48 bases in frame from base 1. Reading the germline V gene gives CDR1 SGDLS and CDR2 YYNGEE. The sequencing input was PBMCs. This clonotype was obtained from a boy aged 2 to 10 in good health and CMV-seronegative. The V gene is TRBV9 and the J gene is TRBJ2-3, with 7 bases aligning to TRBD2. This receptor carries the CDR3 CASSVARDYYTDTQYF. The DNA is as follows: TGTGCCAGCAGCGTAGCCCGGGACTATTACACAGATACGCAGTATTTT.